The present entry profiles one TCR beta chain with its context. Its antigen has not been determined. Qualities for individual bases were not recorded, and no much larger clone is one base off. The data derive from a study of blood T cells in healthy people across ages (dated by TCRdb to between 2015 and 2017). For the study in its entirety: In model experiments, template switching captured roughly one uniquely barcoded TCR beta cDNA molecule for every two T cells. Age-related changes in TCR beta repertoire diversity were measured in the study by deep sequencing normalized with unique cDNA molecular identifiers. Four age groups were formed from the donors: young (average approximately 15 years), middle-aged (more than 35), aged (approximately 60) and long-lived (less than 85). To avoid experimental bias, donors of different ages were spread randomly across the sequencing lanes. The study analyzed two additional independent replicas of 1 million unique cDNA reads from the same blood draw for two donors, one aged 18 to 30 and one aged 80 or older.

The library was prepared using 5' RACE. TCRdb records Illumina HiSeq 2500 as the sequencer. The second PCR ran for about 6 to 12 cycles and used a J-beta primer mix along with a sample-barcoded 5' primer. A unique molecular identifier was introduced onto each TCR beta cDNA molecule by a template-switch 5' adaptor carrying 12 random nucleotides. Each sample yielded at least 2.5 million CDR3-containing paired-end reads. All of the RNA was converted into first-strand cDNA using the Mint cDNA synthesis kit, with a TRBC-specific oligonucleotide serving as the primer. After uracil-DNA glycosylase treatment, a first 18-cycle PCR used universal primers M1SS and BC2_uni_R on all cDNA. In the paper's pipeline: For normalization, 1 million high-quality reads were randomly selected from each sample, with every read carrying a distinct molecular identifier. Reads sharing molecular identifiers were discarded rather than binned into consensus sequences. MiTCR, set to a Q25 quality threshold and the strictest error-elimination algorithm, was used for CDR3 identification, clonotype clustering and error correction. A nonparametric unseen species model using Euler transformation provided a lower-bound estimate of total TCR beta diversity. Starting from the raw public reads, TCRdb applied fastp trimming at Q25, assembled clones with MiXCR and retained in-frame beta chains. When rows share a CDR3 protein, they turn into one entry using the most common DNA and genes. The V and J calls were not made by the authors but by TCRdb's processing. The sample table records about 1,500,000 distinct CDR3 sequences; 35% to 45% of these occur just once. Together, the top ten hold approximately 7.9% of the sample.

The donors were around 39 Caucasian individuals from Russia, aged roughly 6 to 100 years, who were systemically healthy. Each donor gave about 9.2 milliliters of peripheral blood, drawn into EDTA-treated Vacutainer tubes. Ficoll-Paque density-gradient centrifugation was used to isolate PBMCs, with at least 6 million per sample. Trizol reagent was used to extract total RNA from the PBMCs, yielding at least 5 micrograms per sample. For every donor, an aliquot of PBMCs went through flow cytometry to measure the percentages of naive CD45RAhigh/CD27high T cells. At the junction V is shortened by 3 bases and J by 8 bases, with 16 bases in between. As encoded in the germline V gene (reference sequence), CDR1 is MNHEY while CDR2 is SMNVEV. There are 14 amino acids in the CDR3, from cysteine to phenylalanine inclusive. Only the CDR3 DNA is retained, 42 bases long and in frame from the first base. General conclusions and limits of the study: As age increased, observed TCR beta diversity per million T cells dropped in a roughly linear way, and a significant reduction was already evident by age roughly 40. Because profiling used bulk unsorted PBMCs, naive and antigen-experienced compartments could not be compared conclusively. Estimates of total diversity based on one million sequenced T cells were considered lower bounds and underestimates. Compared with the aged group, the long-lived group had more naive CD4+ T cells, fewer expanded clones and increased TCR diversity, suggesting age selection. There was a strong correlation between observed TCR beta diversity and the percentage of naive T cells measured by flow cytometry. Because the CMV infection status of the donors was unknown, age-related changes in expanded clonotypes may potentially have been confounded.

Sequencing input: blood. Recombination joined TRBV27 with TRBJ1-2; the D segment could be TRBD1, given 6 matching bases. The receptor was isolated from a woman younger than 30 in good health. The sequence in DNA is TGTGCCAGCAGTTTTCTCCAGGGGTATGGAGGCTACACCTTC. Protein translation: CASSFLQGYGGYTF.